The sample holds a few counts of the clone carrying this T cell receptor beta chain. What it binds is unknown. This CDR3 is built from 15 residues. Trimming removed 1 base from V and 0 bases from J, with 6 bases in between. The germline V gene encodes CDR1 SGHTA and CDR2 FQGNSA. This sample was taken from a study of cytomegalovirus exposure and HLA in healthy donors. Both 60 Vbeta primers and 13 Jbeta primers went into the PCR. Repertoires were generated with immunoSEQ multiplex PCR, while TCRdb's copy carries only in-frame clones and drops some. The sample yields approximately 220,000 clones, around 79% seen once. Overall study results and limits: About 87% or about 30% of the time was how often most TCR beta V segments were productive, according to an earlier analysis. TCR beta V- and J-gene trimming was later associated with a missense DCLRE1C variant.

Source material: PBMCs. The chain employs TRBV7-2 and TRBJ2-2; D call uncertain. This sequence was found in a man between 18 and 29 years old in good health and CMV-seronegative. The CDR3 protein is CASSLDGTNTGELFF. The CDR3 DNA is TGTGCCAGCAGCTTAGACGGTACGAACACCGGGGAGCTGTTTTTT.